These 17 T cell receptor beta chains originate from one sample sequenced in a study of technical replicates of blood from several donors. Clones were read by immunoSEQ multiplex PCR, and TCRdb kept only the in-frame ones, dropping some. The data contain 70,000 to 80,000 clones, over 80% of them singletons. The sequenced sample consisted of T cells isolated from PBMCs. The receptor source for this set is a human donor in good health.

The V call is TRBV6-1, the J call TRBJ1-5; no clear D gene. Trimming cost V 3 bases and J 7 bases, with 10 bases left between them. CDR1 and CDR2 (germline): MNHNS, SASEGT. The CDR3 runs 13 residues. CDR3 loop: CASSETAGQPQHF. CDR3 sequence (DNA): TGTGCCAGCAGTGAGACGGCGGGGCAGCCCCAGCATTTT.

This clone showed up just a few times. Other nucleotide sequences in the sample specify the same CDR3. The CDR3 spells CASSDSSGSYNEQFF. The CDR3 nucleotides read TGTGCCAGCAGTGACTCTAGCGGCTCCTACAATGAGCAGTTCTTC. The rearrangement uses TRBV6-4 and TRBJ2-1; D may be TRBD2 (6 bases). CDR3 length: 15 amino acids. The V gene's germline CDR1 is MRHNA and CDR2 SNTAGT. Trimming removed 0 bases from V and 0 bases from J, with 6 bases in between.

DNA of the CDR3: TGTGCCAGCAGCTTGCAGGGGGCGCGAGTTGAAAAACTGTTTTTT. Translation gives CASSLQGARVEKLFF. The chain recombines TRBV5-5 with TRBJ1-4; TRBD1 agrees at 8 bases. Germline V gene sequence: CDR1 SGHKS, CDR2 YYEKEE (reference sequence). V was pared by 1 base and J by 7 bases, with 6 bases of the junction left unmatched. The CDR3 sequence is 15 residues long.

In DNA form, the CDR3 reads TGTGCCAGCTCAATAGCGCCCTACGAGACCCAGTACTTC. This gives the protein CASSIAPYETQYF. The chain carries TRBV18 and TRBJ2-5; the D gene is possibly TRBD2 (5 bases). The ends were cut back, 5 bases at V and 5 bases at J, with 12 bases in the middle. The germline gives CDR1 KGHSH, CDR2 LQKENI. The CDR3 runs to 13 residues.

The CDR3 DNA reads TGTGCCAGCAGCCCTCAGCGGTTCGAACAAGAGACCCAGTACTTC. It encodes CASSPQRFEQETQYF. The chain couples TRBV5-5 to TRBJ2-5; the D gene is possibly TRBD2 (5 bases). The CDR3 length is 15 residues. Germline assignment: CDR1 SGHKS and CDR2 YYEKEE (reference sequence). V was shortened by 4 bases and J by 2 bases, with 15 bases between the two germline ends.

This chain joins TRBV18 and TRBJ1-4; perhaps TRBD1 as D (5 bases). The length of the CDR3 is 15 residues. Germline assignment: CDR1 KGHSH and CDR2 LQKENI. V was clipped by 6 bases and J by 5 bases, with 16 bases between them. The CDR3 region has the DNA TGTGCCAGCTCGCCTGATAATCGGGGGAATGAAAAACTGTTTTTT. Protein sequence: CASSPDNRGNEKLFF.

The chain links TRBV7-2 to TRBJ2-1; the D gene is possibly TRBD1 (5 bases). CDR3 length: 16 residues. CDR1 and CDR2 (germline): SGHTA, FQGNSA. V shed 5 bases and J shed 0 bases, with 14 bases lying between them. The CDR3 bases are TGTGCCAGCAGCCCCTTGCTGGGGCGCTCCTACAATGAGCAGTTCTTC. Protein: CASSPLLGRSYNEQFF.

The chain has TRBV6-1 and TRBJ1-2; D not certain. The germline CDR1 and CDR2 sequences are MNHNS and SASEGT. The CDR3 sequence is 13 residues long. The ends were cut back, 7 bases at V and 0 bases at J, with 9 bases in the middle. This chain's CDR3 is CASMYRANYGYTF. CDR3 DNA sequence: TGTGCCAGCATGTACAGAGCTAACTATGGCTACACCTTC.

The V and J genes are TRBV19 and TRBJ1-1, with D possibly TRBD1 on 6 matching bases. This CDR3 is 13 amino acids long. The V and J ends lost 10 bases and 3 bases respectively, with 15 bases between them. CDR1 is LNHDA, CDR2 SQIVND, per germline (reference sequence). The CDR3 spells CATNEGGHTEAFF. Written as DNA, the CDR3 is TGTGCCACCAACGAGGGGGGGCACACTGAAGCTTTCTTT.

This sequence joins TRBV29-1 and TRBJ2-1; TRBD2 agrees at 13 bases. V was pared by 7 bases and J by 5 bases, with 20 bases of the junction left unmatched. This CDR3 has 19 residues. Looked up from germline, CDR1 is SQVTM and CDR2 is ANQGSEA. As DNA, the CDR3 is TGCAGCGCCGTGAGGACTAGCGGGAGACGAGTTCGGGGGCACAATGAGCAGTTCTTC. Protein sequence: CSAVRTSGRRVRGHNEQFF.

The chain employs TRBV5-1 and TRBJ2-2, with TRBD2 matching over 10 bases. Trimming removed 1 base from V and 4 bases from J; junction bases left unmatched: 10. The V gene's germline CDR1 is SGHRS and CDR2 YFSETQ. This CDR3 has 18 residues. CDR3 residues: CASSLRGLAGGTTGELFF. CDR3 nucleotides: TGCGCCAGCAGCTTGAGGGGTTTAGCGGGAGGCACCACCGGGGAGCTGTTTTTT.

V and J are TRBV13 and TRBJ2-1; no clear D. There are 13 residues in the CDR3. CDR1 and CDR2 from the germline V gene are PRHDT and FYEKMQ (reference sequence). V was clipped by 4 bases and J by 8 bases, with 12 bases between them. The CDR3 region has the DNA TGTGCCAGCAGCTCCTATCCTAGTCATGAGCAGTTCTTC. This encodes CASSSYPSHEQFF.

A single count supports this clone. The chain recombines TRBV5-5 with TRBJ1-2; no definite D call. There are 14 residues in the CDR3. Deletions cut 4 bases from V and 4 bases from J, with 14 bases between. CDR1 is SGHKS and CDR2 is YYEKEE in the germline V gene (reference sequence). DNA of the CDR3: TGTGCCAGCAGCCCGACCAGCGGTCCCTATGGCTACACCTTC. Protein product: CASSPTSGPYGYTF. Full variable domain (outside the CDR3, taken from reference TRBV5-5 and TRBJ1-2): DAGVTQSPTHLIKTRGQQVTLRCSPISGHKSVSWYQQVLGQGPQFIFQYYEKEERGRGNFPDRFSARQFPNYSSELNVNALLLGDSALYLCASSPTSGPYGYTFGSGTRLTVV.

The CDR3 DNA reads TGTGCCAGCAGCCTTCCCGGGACTAGCGGGATAGATACGCAGTATTTT. It specifies CASSLPGTSGIDTQYF. The rearrangement joins TRBV4-2 to TRBJ2-3; TRBD2 matches 13 bases. The V and J ends lost 4 bases and 5 bases, in that order; junction bases with no gene match: 6. Per the germline V gene, CDR1 is LGHNA and CDR2 is YNFKEQ. CDR3 length: 16 residues.

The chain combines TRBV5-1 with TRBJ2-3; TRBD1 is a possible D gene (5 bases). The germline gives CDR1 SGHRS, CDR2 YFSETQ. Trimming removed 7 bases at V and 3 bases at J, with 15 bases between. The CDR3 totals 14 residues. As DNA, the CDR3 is TGCGCCAGCGAGATGGCAGCAGGGACAGATACGCAGTATTTT. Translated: CASEMAAGTDTQYF.

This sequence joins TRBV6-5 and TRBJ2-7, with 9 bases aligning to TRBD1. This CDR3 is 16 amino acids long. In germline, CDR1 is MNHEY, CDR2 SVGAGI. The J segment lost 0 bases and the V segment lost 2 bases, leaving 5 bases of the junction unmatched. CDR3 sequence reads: CASSYGQGIFSYEQYF. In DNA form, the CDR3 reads TGTGCCAGCAGTTACGGACAGGGGATATTCTCCTACGAGCAGTACTTC.

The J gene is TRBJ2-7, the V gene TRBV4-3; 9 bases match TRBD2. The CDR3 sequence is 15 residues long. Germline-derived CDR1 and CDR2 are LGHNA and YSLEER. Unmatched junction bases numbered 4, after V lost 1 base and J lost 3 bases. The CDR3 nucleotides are TGCGCCAGCAGCCAAGGCTCGACTAGCGGCTACGAGCAGTACTTC. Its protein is CASSQGSTSGYEQYF.